This is a list of T cell receptor beta chains from one sample in a study of Graves' ophthalmopathy and Graves' hyperthyroidism. TCRdb independently ran MiXCR on the multiplex PCR reads; one entry per CDR3 protein. The table includes 1 million to 1.3 million distinct CDR3 sequences, 35% to 45% detected once. Input material: peripheral blood or thyroid tissue (not recorded which). The receptors were gathered from an adult man with Graves' hyperthyroidism. CDR3s include the opening cysteine and the closing phenylalanine or tryptophan. D genes are given only for firm matches. The size entry is marked missing in some rows and otherwise reads once, few, many or a size class.

TRBV9	.	.	TRBJ1-4	16	TGTGCCAGCAGCGCCGGGAGGAACACTCAAAATGAAAAACTGTTTTTT	CASSAGRNTQNEKLFF
TRBV4-1	TRBD2	few	TRBJ2-7	15	TGCGCCAGCAGCCACAGCGGGAGACCATCCTACGAGCAGTACTTC	CASSHSGRPSYEQYF
TRBV7-2	TRBD1	many	TRBJ1-1	14	TGTGCCAGCAGCTTAGGGGACAGCAGGACTGAAGCTTTCTTT	CASSLGDSRTEAFF
TRBV6-5	TRBD2	few	TRBJ2-5	14	TGTGCCAGCAGTCCGCGACTAGCAAATGTGAACCAGTACTTC	CASSPRLANVNQYF
TRBV4-3	.	many	TRBJ2-7	13	TGCGCCAGCAGCCAAGAATGGACCTACGAGCAGTACTTC	CASSQEWTYEQYF
TRBV19	.	many	TRBJ1-6	12	TGTGCCAGCCAGGTCGGTAATTCACCCCTCCACTTT	CASQVGNSPLHF
TRBV9	.	many	TRBJ2-2	13	TGTGCCAGCAGCACCCTTTACACCGGGGAGCTGTTTTTT	CASSTLYTGELFF
TRBV25-1	.	once	TRBJ2-7	17	TGTGCCAGCAGTTTCGGCCCAGGACAGCCGAGAACTAACGAGCAGTACTTC	CASSFGPGQPRTNEQYF
TRBV25-1	.	many	TRBJ2-1	10	TGTGCCAGCAGCCGGGGCGAGCAGTTCTTC	CASSRGEQFF
TRBV29-1	TRBD2	few	TRBJ2-5	18	TGCAGCTTGCGACTAGCGGGTGGCACCGGGACACTCCAAGAGACCCAGTACTTC	CSLRLAGGTGTLQETQYF
TRBV15	.	few	TRBJ2-6	15	TGTGCCACCAGCAGTTCAATTTCAGGGGCCAACGTCCTGACTTTC	CATSSSISGANVLTF
TRBV9	.	many	TRBJ2-7	14	TGTGCCAGCAGCGTGTCGGGCTCCAAAGGGGAGCAGTACTTC	CASSVSGSKGEQYF
TRBV7-6	TRBD1	.	TRBJ2-2	15	TGTGCCAGCAGCACGAGGACAGGGGGAGTGGGCGAGCTGTTTTTT	CASSTRTGGVGELFF
TRBV7-6	TRBD1	many	TRBJ1-2	14	TGTGCCAGCAGCTTAGCTTCAGGGGGGGAAGGCTACACCTTC	CASSLASGGEGYTF
TRBV7-2	.	many	TRBJ1-5	14	TGTGCCAGCAGCTTTTTTTATAGCAATCAGCCCCAGCATTTT	CASSFFYSNQPQHF
TRBV11-2	TRBD1	.	TRBJ2-6	17	TGTGCCAGCAGCTTATGGGCGCAGGGGGCTGGGGCCAACGTCCTGACTTTC	CASSLWAQGAGANVLTF
TRBV5-6	TRBD1	.	TRBJ1-1	14	TGTGCCAGCAGCTTGGGAGACAGGGGAAGTGAAGCTTTCTTT	CASSLGDRGSEAFF
TRBV24-1	.	many	TRBJ2-7	11	TGTGCCACCAGTGACGCGGGGGAGCAGTACTTC	CATSDAGEQYF
TRBV7-2	TRBD1	few	TRBJ1-1	17	TGTGCCAGCAGCCTCCGGGACAGGGGGCTTTGGAACACTGAAGCTTTCTTT	CASSLRDRGLWNTEAFF
TRBV7-9	.	.	TRBJ1-1	14	TGTGCCAGCAATTCCTTGGGGATGAACACTGAAGCTTTCTTT	CASNSLGMNTEAFF
TRBV2	.	many	TRBJ2-5	11	TGTGCCTCCAGGGGTCGGGAGACCCAGTACTTC	CASRGRETQYF
TRBV5-8	.	once	TRBJ2-1	12	TGTGCCACCGAGACAGGCTACAATGAGCAGTTCTTC	CATETGYNEQFF
TRBV10-3	.	many	TRBJ2-2	15	TGTGCCATCAGTGATCGCAGGACAAACACCGGGGAGCTGTTTTTT	CAISDRRTNTGELFF
TRBV7-2	TRBD1	.	TRBJ1-5	17	TGTGCCAGCAGCTTAAACAGGGGGCCGTATAGCAATCAGCCCCAGCATTTT	CASSLNRGPYSNQPQHF
TRBV6-5	.	once	TRBJ2-7	14	TGTGCCAGCAGATACAGGGAGGAAAGCTACGAGCAGTACTTC	CASRYREESYEQYF
TRBV7-2	.	many	TRBJ1-1	17	TGTGCCAGCAGCTTAGCCCCCAGCGGGGGTATAAGGACTGAAGCTTTCTTT	CASSLAPSGGIRTEAFF
TRBV7-9	.	many	TRBJ1-2	15	TGTGCCAGCAGTCACAAGGGTTTAGCTAACTATGGCTACACCTTC	CASSHKGLANYGYTF
TRBV20-1	.	many	TRBJ1-6	14	TGCAGTGCCAGACCTCCACAGGGAAATTCACCCCTCCACTTT	CSARPPQGNSPLHF
TRBV10-1	.	.	TRBJ1-1	13	TGCGCCGGGGGAGGGGTTACGTCCGCTGAAGCTTTCTTT	CAGGGVTSAEAFF
TRBV19	.	many	TRBJ1-4	17	TGTGCCAGTGGAAACGTGGGCCGAGGCGCCTTTAATGAAAAACTGTTTTTT	CASGNVGRGAFNEKLFF
TRBV6-6	.	many	TRBJ1-5	13	TGTGCCAGCCGATCGGAGGGGAGTCAGCCCCAGCATTTT	CASRSEGSQPQHF
TRBV7-8	.	many	TRBJ1-5	16	TGTGCCAGCAGCTTAGAAGGGGTTGTAGGCAATCAGCCCCAGCATTTT	CASSLEGVVGNQPQHF
TRBV7-9	TRBD1	.	TRBJ1-5	16	TGTGCCAGCAGCTTGGGAAGGGGGCTGAGCAATCAGCCCCAGCATTTT	CASSLGRGLSNQPQHF
TRBV29-1	.	.	TRBJ2-7	12	TGCAGCGTCGTGGACAGACACTACGAGCATTACTTC	CSVVDRHYEHYF
TRBV10-3	.	many	TRBJ1-5	12	TGTGCCATCAGTGAGCCTGGAGAGCCCCAGCATTTT	CAISEPGEPQHF
TRBV11-2	.	.	TRBJ2-3	14	TGTGCCAGCAGCTCAGACCTCTCGTCGGATACGCAGTATTTT	CASSSDLSSDTQYF
TRBV5-6	.	.	TRBJ1-6	14	TGTGCCAGTACCCGGGGACTGAATAATTCACCCCTCCACTTT	CASTRGLNNSPLHF
TRBV29-1	.	few	TRBJ2-1	14	TGCAGCGTTGTGTCGCGCAGCTCCTACAATGAGCAGTTCTTC	CSVVSRSSYNEQFF
TRBV4-1	TRBD1	few	TRBJ2-7	15	TGCGCCAGCTCCTTGGAAGGGGGCTCGGCCTACGAGCAGTACTTC	CASSLEGGSAYEQYF
TRBV2	.	many	TRBJ1-1	15	TGTGCCAGCAGTGAACGGGCAGGTCCGGGGGCTGAAGCTTTCTTT	CASSERAGPGAEAFF
TRBV20-1	.	many	TRBJ2-7	13	TGCAGTGCTTTCGGCGATACGAGCTACGAGCAGTACTTC	CSAFGDTSYEQYF
TRBV2	.	.	TRBJ1-5	11	TGTGCCAGCAGCTACCAGGGGCCCCAGCATTTT	CASSYQGPQHF
TRBV9	.	.	TRBJ2-5	17	TGTGCCAGCAGCGTAGCAAACACCGGGGAGCTGTCGGAGACCCAGTACTTC	CASSVANTGELSETQYF